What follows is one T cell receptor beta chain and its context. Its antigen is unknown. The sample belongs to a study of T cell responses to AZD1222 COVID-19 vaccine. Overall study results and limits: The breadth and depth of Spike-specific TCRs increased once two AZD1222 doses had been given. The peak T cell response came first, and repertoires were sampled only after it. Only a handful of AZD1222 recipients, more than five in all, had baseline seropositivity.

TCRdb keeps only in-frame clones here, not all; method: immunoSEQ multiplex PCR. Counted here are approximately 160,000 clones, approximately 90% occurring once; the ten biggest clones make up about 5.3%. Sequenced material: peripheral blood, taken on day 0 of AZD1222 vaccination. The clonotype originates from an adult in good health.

The CDR3 spells CASSLRLGQANYGYTF. CDR3 coding DNA: TGTGCCAGCTCACTACGCCTCGGTCAGGCTAACTATGGCTACACCTTC. V gene TRBV18 combines with J gene TRBJ1-2; D remains ambiguous. V was cut by 4 bases and J by 0 bases, with 15 bases left in between. The CDR3 contains 16 residues. Per the germline V gene, CDR1 is KGHSH and CDR2 is LQKENI.